This TCR beta chain was sequenced during a study of blood T cell repertoires in COVID-19. In the study overall: The samples span acute and convalescent COVID-19 from the United States, Italy and Spain. The analysed material was cDNA or gDNA that came from T cells, B-cell-depleted T cells, or PBMCs.

In the study's own analysis: Reference gene primer amplification gave estimated nucleated cell counts. TCRdb keeps only in-frame clones here, not all; method: immunoSEQ multiplex PCR. V and J calls and clone size are given by that table; D and trimming were obtained from the DNA. The data hold fewer than 200,000 clones, with approximately 85% observed a single time. The CDR3 length is 15 residues. Trimming took off 5 bases at V and 0 bases at J, with 11 bases between the two ends. Per the germline V gene, CDR1 is MNHEY and CDR2 is SMNVEV (reference sequence). This chain links TRBV27 with TRBJ2-1, with unresolved D. The sequencing input was peripheral blood. The TCR was taken from a man aged 40-49 years who had recovered from COVID-19. CDR3 sequence (DNA): TGTGCCAGCAGTCCCCGCTTGAGCTCCTACAATGAGCAGTTCTTC. Its protein is CASSPRLSSYNEQFF.